The clone carrying this T cell receptor beta chain came up many times. The antigen is not known. The sample originates from a study of T cells in Graves' hyperthyroidism and ophthalmopathy. CDR3 length: 12 amino acids. CDR1 and CDR2 (germline): LNHDA, SQIVND (reference sequence). V was pared by 8 bases and J by 2 bases, with 9 bases between. Points from the study as a whole: The majority of expanded thyroid clonotypes above 0.001 also appeared in blood. Onset of ophthalmopathy came a median around 6.2 months after the model predicted it.

It was RNA transcripts that yielded the amplified TCR beta CDR3 regions. RT-PCR in the first round (using the HTBI primer set) targeted the TCR CDR3. TCRdb used MiXCR to reprocess the multiplex PCR reads, holding one entry per CDR3 protein. This table holds 89,000 or so distinct CDR3 sequences, around 40% found once. Patients showing uncontrolled infection, other autoimmune disease, pregnancy or lactation were ineligible. Sequencing input: peripheral blood or thyroid tissue (not recorded which). This clonotype originated in a woman in her twenties or thirties with Graves' hyperthyroidism. The rearrangement uses TRBV19 and TRBJ2-5; no firm D call. CDR3 coding DNA: TGTGCCAGTTCGAAAACGCAAGAGACCCAGTACTTC. Its protein product is CASSKTQETQYF.